Sequencing of this T cell receptor beta chain was carried out in a study of cytotoxic CD8 clonotypes in ibrutinib-treated CLL. Study context: Specimens for response were gathered following a median about a year of therapy, spanning 6 to 36.

For this clone: Its antigen is still unknown.

This CDR3 is built from 13 residues. Germline CDR1 SGHAT, CDR2 FQNNGV. V was pared by 6 bases and J by 2 bases, with 3 bases of the junction left unmatched. TCRdb keeps only in-frame clones here, not all; method: immunoSEQ multiplex PCR. The sample includes roughly 180,000 clones, about 80% of them seen just once. Overall study findings and caveats: Sampling of sustained-remission and progressing patients occurred at differing times. In comparison with age-matched healthy donors, baseline clonality was higher and tracked circulating CD8+ T-cell counts.

V is TRBV11-2 and J is TRBJ2-7; 8 bases are shared with TRBD1. Source: PBMCs, taken after 24 months of ibrutinib treatment. This clonotype was obtained from a human donor with chronic lymphocytic leukemia. DNA for the CDR3: TGTGCCAGCAGAGTGACAGGGGCCTACGAGCAGTACTTC. Protein sequence: CASRVTGAYEQYF.